This TCR beta chain was documented in a study of blood T cell repertoires in COVID-19. Authors' methods: Researchers report that nucleated cell counts were estimated from reference gene primer amplification. Profiled with immunoSEQ multiplex PCR; TCRdb holds only in-frame clones, not every one. Clonal size and the V and J genes are those of that table, whereas D and trimming came from the DNA. Of fewer than 350,000 clones listed, approximately 88% were seen once; the top ten hold roughly a tenth. CDR1 is SGHTA and CDR2 is FQGNSA in the germline V gene. The CDR3 contains 16 residues. V shed 3 bases and J shed 0 bases, with 15 bases lying between them.

The specimen sequenced was peripheral blood. This receptor was obtained from a young man with COVID-19, enrolled during active disease. The rearrangement uses TRBV7-2 and TRBJ2-7; the D is unclear. The CDR3: CASSFGYLRSSYEQYF. DNA for the CDR3: TGTGCCAGCAGCTTTGGGTATTTGAGGAGCTCCTACGAGCAGTACTTC.